The 2 T cell receptor beta chains reported below all come from one sample, sequenced in a study of somatic mutations in cytotoxic T cells in rheumatoid arthritis (dated by TCRdb to 2015 to 2018). The library was made by the immunoSEQ multiplex PCR assay. Drawn from immuneACCESS, this table holds only the in-frame rearrangements with V and J called that TCRdb kept. Clones are partly lost; checked studies trace under half to an unresolved V gene and leave the rest unexplained. The sample contains about 10,000 clones, about 89% of them found a single time. The top ten hold approximately 15% of the sample. Sequencing was performed on CD8+ T cells sorted from blood. These receptor sequences come from a woman younger than 35 with rheumatoid arthritis.

The V and J genes are TRBV2 and TRBJ2-1; 8 bases fit TRBD1. CDR1 SNHLY and CDR2 FYNNEI come from the germline V gene. CDR3 length: 12 amino acids. The V segment lost 7 bases and the J segment 10 bases; nucleotides outside the gene matches: 6. CDR3 nucleotide sequence: TGTGCCAGCAATGGACAGGGTGTAGAGCAGTTCTTC. Translation: CASNGQGVEQFF.

This clone was seen just once. The V call is TRBV6-6, the J call TRBJ1-4, with a weak D call TRBD1 (5 bases). Germline V gene sequence: CDR1 MNHNY, CDR2 SVGAGI (reference sequence). This CDR3 has 15 residues. The V gene lost 0 bases and the J gene lost 8 bases, with 13 bases spanning the gap. The CDR3 sequence is CASSYSNGAYEKLFF. CDR3 DNA sequence: TGTGCCAGCAGTTACTCGAATGGGGCGTACGAAAAACTGTTTTTT.